The 19 T cell receptor beta chains below all came from one sample that was sequenced in a study of T-cell reconstitution after alpha-beta-depleted transplantation in children. The authors prepared the TCRbeta library with unique molecular identifiers. TCRdb redid the calling of the PCR reads with MiXCR, one entry per CDR3 protein. The table has about 980,000 distinct CDR3 sequences, roughly 29% seen once. The material sequenced was PBMCs, mostly from graft donor cells, taken 360 days after TCRalphabeta/CD19-depleted stem cell transplant. The receptors originated from a boy under two years old who had a stem cell transplant for SCID, so the T cells may come from the graft donor.

The DNA for the CDR3 is TGTGCCAGCAGCGAGCCATTCGAGCGGGGGGCAAGGAATGAGCAGTTCTTC. Its protein product is CASSEPFERGARNEQFF. The chain couples TRBV9 to TRBJ2-1; TRBD2 agrees at 9 bases. Germline V lookup: CDR1 SGDLS, CDR2 YYNGEE. V shed 3 bases and J 7 bases; nucleotides not matched to a gene: 14. This CDR3 has 17 residues.

In this sample, this clonotype turned up a few times. The chain uses TRBV20-1 and TRBJ1-5; 7 bases match TRBD1. Germline trimming cut 6 bases from V and 4 bases from J; bases unmatched to any gene: 6. This CDR3 is built from 13 residues. Germline V gene lookup returns CDR1 DFQATT and CDR2 SNEGSKA (reference sequence). CDR3 in amino acids: CSARGQTNQPQHF. The DNA for the CDR3 is TGCAGTGCCCGGGGACAGACTAATCAGCCCCAGCATTTT.

The chain has TRBV29-1 and TRBJ1-1, with 8 positions matching TRBD1. The length of the CDR3 is 12 residues. Trimming removed 5 bases from V and 4 bases from J; junction bases left unmatched: 3. Looked up from germline, CDR1 is SQVTM and CDR2 is ANQGSEA. CDR3 DNA: TGCAGCGTTCAGGGGGCAGTCACTGAAGCTTTCTTT. It specifies CSVQGAVTEAFF.

This chain links TRBV20-1 with TRBJ2-1; 7 bases match TRBD2. CDR3 length equals 14 residues. V lost 5 bases, J lost 5 bases, and 9 bases stayed unmatched. Per germline, CDR1 DFQATT and CDR2 SNEGSKA (reference sequence). The CDR3 region has the DNA TGCAGTGCTCCTAAACGGGACTACGACAATGAGCAGTTCTTC. It yields the protein CSAPKRDYDNEQFF.

Only one count was recorded for this clonotype. The J gene is TRBJ2-5, the V gene TRBV6-1, with 8 bases matching TRBD1. The germline V gene encodes CDR1 MNHNS and CDR2 SASEGT. V lost 6 bases and J lost 4; bases outside the gene matches: 7. There are 14 residues in the CDR3. The CDR3 is CASRDRAGRETQYF. The CDR3 DNA follows: TGTGCCAGCAGGGACAGGGCAGGGCGAGAGACCCAGTACTTC.

This clonotype occurred a few times. The chain recombines TRBV6-6 with TRBJ1-2; D not certain. The germline V gene encodes CDR1 MNHNY and CDR2 SVGAGI (reference sequence). This CDR3 contains 13 residues. V was cut by 11 bases and J by 5 bases, with 18 bases left in between. CDR3 nucleotides: TGTGCCTCCCTTTGGCAGGTCGGATATGGCTACACCTTC. Protein: CASLWQVGYGYTF.

This clonotype turned up a few times. The V gene is TRBV4-1, the J gene TRBJ1-1; perhaps TRBD1 as D (5 bases). Germline V gene lookup returns CDR1 MGHRA and CDR2 YSYEKL. V lost 3 bases to trimming and J lost 10 bases, with 21 bases between them. This CDR3 comprises 15 residues. CDR3 sequence: CASSHHGGRPRPAFF. The CDR3 region has the DNA TGCGCCAGCAGCCATCATGGGGGGAGGCCGCGACCAGCTTTCTTT.

The V and J genes are TRBV27 and TRBJ1-1, with D possibly matching TRBD1 (6 bases). Trimming removed 0 bases at V and 7 bases at J, with 12 bases between. This CDR3 spans 14 amino acids. In germline, CDR1 is MNHEY, CDR2 SMNVEV (reference sequence). The CDR3 region has the DNA TGTGCCAGCAGTTTATCGGTCACAGGGAGTGAAGCTTTCTTT. This encodes CASSLSVTGSEAFF.

The chain employs TRBV7-8 and TRBJ2-7; tentative D call: TRBD2 (6 bases). The V and J ends lost 1 base and 5 bases respectively, with 12 bases between them. The V gene's germline CDR1 is SGHVS and CDR2 FQNEAQ. CDR3 length equals 14 residues. The CDR3 here is CASSLDGGSDEQYF. The DNA for the CDR3 is TGTGCCAGCAGCTTAGACGGAGGGAGCGACGAGCAGTACTTC.

This clonotype was counted a few times. This rearrangement joins TRBV24-1 to TRBJ2-7; tentatively, D is TRBD2 (6 bases). Germline lookup yields CDR1 KGHDR and CDR2 SFDVKD. Deletions cut 11 bases from V and 2 bases from J, with 27 bases between. The CDR3 is 17 amino acids. As DNA, the CDR3 is TGTGCCAAACGGTGGCAGTTCGTGACCGGGGGACCCTACGAGCAGTACTTC. As protein: CAKRWQFVTGGPYEQYF.

The rearrangement joins TRBV7-9 to TRBJ1-5; TRBD1 agrees at 7 bases. V shed 4 bases and J 5 bases; nucleotides not matched to a gene: 8. The germline V gene encodes CDR1 SEHNR and CDR2 FQNEAQ (reference sequence). CDR3 size: 15 residues. CDR3 sequence: CASSSRQGEDQPQHF. CDR3 DNA: TGTGCCAGCAGCTCCAGACAGGGAGAAGATCAGCCCCAGCATTTT.

The J gene is TRBJ2-7, the V gene TRBV4-1, with 9 bases identical to TRBD1. The CDR3 length is 15 residues. V trimming: 4 bases; J trimming: 3 bases; junction bases outside the gene matches: 7. Germline CDR1 MGHRA, CDR2 YSYEKL. CDR3 DNA sequence: TGCGCCAGCAGCCGGGGACAGGGATACCTCTACGAGCAGTACTTC. Translation gives CASSRGQGYLYEQYF.

This clonotype was seen at least ten times. The chain employs TRBV20-1 and TRBJ1-1; D is unresolved. This CDR3 region has 12 residues. The V gene lost 8 bases and the J gene lost 0 bases, with 10 bases spanning the gap. Germline V gene data show CDR1 as DFQATT and CDR2 as SNEGSKA (reference sequence). The chain's CDR3 is CSNTWVNTEAFF. DNA for the CDR3: TGCAGTAACACTTGGGTGAACACTGAAGCTTTCTTT.

The genes are TRBV7-2 and TRBJ2-7; 11 bases match TRBD2. The V segment lost 6 bases and the J segment 3 bases; nucleotides outside the gene matches: 10. The CDR3 runs to 16 residues. Germline V gives CDR1 SGHTA, CDR2 FQGNSA. For the CDR3, the DNA is TGTGCCAGCAGAAAAACCGGGACTAGCGGATTCTACGAGCAGTACTTC. It is translated as CASRKTGTSGFYEQYF. Based on the CDR3 plus reference TRBV7-2 and TRBJ2-7, the full variable domain is GAGVSQSPSNKVTEKGKDVELRCDPISGHTALYWYRQSLGQGLEFLIYFQGNSAPDKSGLPSDRFSAERTGGSVSTLTIQRTQQEDSAVYLCASRKTGTSGFYEQYFGPGTRLTVT.

This clonotype was seen a handful of times. CDR3 nucleotide sequence: TGTGCCAGCAGCTTTGACAGCTTTGGACAGCCCCAGCATTTT. Residues: CASSFDSFGQPQHF. The genes are TRBV7-2 and TRBJ1-5; the D gene is possibly TRBD1 (5 bases). V shed 3 bases and J shed 7 bases, with 13 bases lying between them. This CDR3 has 14 residues. Germline assignment: CDR1 SGHTA and CDR2 FQGNSA.

In its sample, this clonotype was seen many times. This sequence joins TRBV4-2 and TRBJ2-7; D may be TRBD1 (6 bases). In germline, CDR1 is LGHNA, CDR2 YNFKEQ. Trimming removed 1 base at V and 3 bases at J, with 13 bases between. CDR3 length: 15 residues. This chain's CDR3 is CASSQVYTGLYEQYF. CDR3 DNA sequence: TGTGCCAGCAGCCAAGTATATACAGGGCTCTACGAGCAGTACTTC.

This chain links TRBV12-3 or TRBV12-4 with TRBJ2-7; 15 bases map to TRBD2. The junction had 7 bases not matched to a gene; V was cut back by 6 bases and J by 7 bases. This CDR3 region has 15 residues. CDR3 in amino acids: CASRGLAGGRREQYF. For the CDR3, the DNA is TGTGCCAGCAGGGGACTAGCGGGGGGCCGGAGGGAGCAGTACTTC.

This clonotype has a single count. V gene TRBV28 combines with J gene TRBJ2-3, with a possible D match to TRBD2 (7 bases). This CDR3 is 16 amino acids long. Trimming cost V 6 bases and J 3 bases, with 19 bases left between them. Germline loops: CDR1 MDHEN, CDR2 SYDVKM. CDR3 DNA: TGTGCCAGCAGACTCGGGGGGCCCGTCGGAACAGATACGCAGTATTTT. It encodes CASRLGGPVGTDTQYF. Combining the CDR3 with reference TRBV28 and TRBJ2-3 gives the whole variable domain DVKVTQSSRYLVKRTGEKVFLECVQDMDHENMFWYRQDPGLGLRLIYFSYDVKMKEKGDIPEGYSVSREKKERFSLILESASTNQTSMYLCASRLGGPVGTDTQYFGPGTRLTVL.

This clonotype came up once. The V and J genes are TRBV5-6 and TRBJ1-4; D remains unclear. The V gene's germline CDR1 is SGHDT and CDR2 YYEEEE. The CDR3 spans 15 residues. Trimming pared 0 bases from V and 4 bases from J, leaving 10 bases between. The CDR3 sequence: CASSLGRVFNEKLFF. As DNA, the CDR3 is TGTGCCAGCAGCTTGGGCCGGGTCTTTAATGAAAAACTGTTTTTT.